This T cell receptor (beta chain) was captured in a study of blood T cell repertoires in COVID-19 (dated by TCRdb to 2020 to 2021). General notes on the study: The collaborator samples originated in the United States, Italy and Spain and spanned the acute and convalescent phases of COVID-19. Where HLA class I and class II types were available, the types were taken from metadata supplied by the sample provider, not from assay-based typing. The prospective study material was composed of cDNA or gDNA derived from T cells, B-cell-depleted T cells, or PBMCs. Sample metadata almost always included a de-identified subject ID, COVID-19 status, age in years and sex. The repertoires were released in a freely available public database meant as a resource for research on the immune response to SARS-CoV-2. Subjects who had been exposed to COVID-19, were actively infected with it, or had recovered from it provided the deeply sampled blood TCRbeta repertoires that made up the dataset. Samples came from the ongoing ImmuneRACE study (first 160 participants) plus 1,254 subjects from 6 global collaborators. Here is what the overall study found, with its caveats: Clinical and demographic metadata were provided uncurated, with the amount varying by source and participant.

As concerns this clone: Its binding antigen is unknown. No base-level quality is on record; no much larger clone is a single base apart.

Whole blood was collected in K2EDTA tubes by collaborating institutions according to the institutions' own protocols. For TCRbeta analysis, collaborator samples were shipped as frozen whole blood, as isolated PBMCs, or as DNA extracted from either sample type. TCRbeta CDR3 regions were amplified from genomic DNA using the immunoSEQ Assay, a bias-controlled multiplex PCR. The published analysis was carried out like this. Within the assay, amplification of reference gene primers was used to estimate how many nucleated cells each sample contained. To quantify the absolute abundance of each unique TCRbeta CDR3 rearrangement, sequence reads were collapsed and filtered. Productive Simpson clonality was computed per sample as the square root of Simpson's diversity index over productive rearrangements. TCRdb provides this immuneACCESS table in a form limited to in-frame rearrangements. Some clones are lacking; in checked studies, under half of them reflect an unresolved V gene, and why the rest are absent is not known. That table furnishes V, J and clone size, whereas the DNA furnished D and trimming. This sample holds 100,000 or so clones; around 89% were observed only once. The ten largest clones add up to about a third of the sample.

Per the germline V gene (reference sequence), LNHDA is the CDR1 and SQIVND is the CDR2. The CDR3 goes from the cysteine to the phenylalanine over 15 residues. The entry retains the CDR3 DNA only, 45 bases that are in frame from base 1. Trimming removed 3 bases from V and 0 bases from J; the gene matches leave 2 bases unexplained. The specimen sequenced was peripheral blood. The sequence joins TRBV19 to TRBJ1-3, with 7 bases aligning to TRBD1. The TCR comes from a woman older than 75 with acute or convalescent COVID-19. Here is the DNA: TGTGCCAGTAGTATTTCAGGGGGCTCTGGAAACACCATATATTTT. Translated, this gives CASSISGGSGNTIYF. Joined to the reference TRBV19 and TRBJ1-3 proteins, this CDR3 gives the full variable domain: DGGITQSPKYLFRKEGQNVTLSCEQNLNHDAMYWYRQDPGQGLRLIYYSQIVNDFQKGDIAEGYSVSREKKESFPLTVTSAQKNPTAFYLCASSISGGSGNTIYFGEGSWLTVV.